This T cell receptor beta chain came from a study of blood T cell repertoires in COVID-19. Overall study: Samples of COVID-19 (acute and convalescent) were obtained from the United States, Italy and Spain. The analysed material was cDNA or gDNA that came from T cells, B-cell-depleted T cells, or PBMCs.

Repertoires were generated with immunoSEQ multiplex PCR, while TCRdb's copy carries only in-frame clones and drops some. The table has 90,000 to 120,000 clones, about 90% seen once; the top ten hold less than 1.5%. CDR1 MNHEY and CDR2 SVGEGT come from the germline V gene. The V and J ends lost 2 bases and 9 bases respectively, with 5 bases between them. The CDR3 has 12 residues. Sequences were obtained from peripheral blood. The chain carries TRBV6-2 or TRBV6-3 and TRBJ1-6, with D hard to call. The sequence was collected from a woman younger than 45 with acute or convalescent COVID-19. The CDR3 nucleotides are TGTGCCAGCAGTTACCAGTTTTCACCCCTCCACTTT. This encodes CASSYQFSPLHF.